These 16 T cell receptor beta chains came from one sample sequenced in a study of tumor-infiltrating lymphocytes in primary liver carcinoma. With a constant-region primer, TCR beta cDNA was made from roughly 500 ng of total RNA. Three rounds of nested multiplex PCR with slightly modified ARM-PCR produced TCR beta libraries. TRBV1-TRBV30 forward primers paired with a C-beta reverse primer drove the first two PCR rounds, ten to eleven cycles each. TCRdb redid the calling of the multiplex PCR reads with MiXCR, one entry per CDR3 protein. The sample contains 330,000 or so distinct CDR3 sequences, approximately 65% of which appear only once. Blood RNA came from unsorted whole blood; germline DNA was also extracted. The sample comprised peripheral blood. The receptors come from a middle-aged man with primary liver carcinoma and hepatitis B virus infection.

The chain carries TRBV5-4 and TRBJ1-1; TRBD1 matches 8 bases. CDR3 length: 15 amino acids. V shed 4 bases, J shed 1 base, and the junction held 6 bases outside the gene matches. Germline V gene lookup returns CDR1 SGHNT and CDR2 YYREEE (reference sequence). The DNA of the CDR3 is TGTGCCAGCAGCATATGGACAGGGCAGAACACTGAAGCTTTCTTT. It codes for CASSIWTGQNTEAFF.

Remarks on this clonotype: This may stem from a read error, because a much larger clone lies one nucleotide away. Likely a read error: the CDR3 ends without its conserved phenylalanine or tryptophan. The rearrangement uses TRBV29-1 and TRBJ1-4; D is possibly TRBD1 (6 bases). The length of the CDR3 is 11 residues. The germline V gene has CDR1 SQVTM and CDR2 ANQGSEA. Between the trimmed V and J ends, which lost 6 bases and 7 bases, there was a span of 9 bases. CDR3 in amino acids: CSVTQGEKLFL. Here the CDR3 DNA reads TGCAGCGTAACACAGGGTGAAAAACTGTTTTTA.

V gene TRBV11-2 combines with J gene TRBJ2-3, with D tentatively TRBD2 (6 bases). Germline V gene data show CDR1 as SGHAT and CDR2 as FQNNGV. Trimming took off 7 bases at V and 2 bases at J, with 13 bases between the two ends. There are 14 residues in the CDR3. CDR3 in amino acids: CASTITGDTDTQYF. CDR3 bases: TGTGCCAGCACCATAACGGGGGACACAGATACGCAGTATTTT.

This clonotype was counted once. The junction departs from the called germline gene at one end, perhaps through a read error. The V call is TRBV6-2 or TRBV6-3, the J call TRBJ2-6, with TRBD1 matching over 7 bases. Per germline, CDR1 MNHEY and CDR2 SVGEGT. This CDR3 comprises 18 residues. The CDR3 DNA reads as TGTGCCAGCGGTTGTTGTGACAGGGATTTCTCTGGGGCCAACGTCCTGACTTTT. It yields the protein CASGCCDRDFSGANVLTF.

This chain connects TRBV7-9 to TRBJ1-4; no clear D gene. The CDR3 is made up of 15 amino acids. Deletions cut 6 bases from V and 8 bases from J, with 19 bases between. Germline CDR1 is SEHNR and CDR2 is FQNEAQ (reference sequence). Here the CDR3 reads CASRPDNPGAEKLFF. The CDR3 DNA follows: TGTGCCAGCAGACCCGACAACCCGGGAGCCGAAAAACTGTTTTTT.

Turning to this clonotype: This is likely a read error, given that the CDR3 carries no conserved phenylalanine or tryptophan at its end. In nucleotides, the CDR3 is TGCGCCAGCAGCTCAACGGTCGCCGGGGAGCTGTTTATT. The encoded protein is CASSSTVAGELFI. This chain connects TRBV5-1 to TRBJ2-2; D unresolved. This CDR3 contains 13 residues. Trimming shortened V by 3 bases and J by 6 bases, and 9 bases separated the two germline ends. Per germline, CDR1 SGHRS and CDR2 YFSETQ.

As concerns this clonotype: The junction differs from germline at one of its ends, possibly a read error. The rearrangement links TRBV6-1 to TRBJ2-7; D gene unclear. From germline, CDR1 is MNHNS and CDR2 SASEGT. The CDR3 sequence is 15 residues long. CDR3 sequence reads: CAGSESASSFREQYF. The CDR3 DNA sequence: TGTGCCGGCAGTGAATCGGCTTCCTCCTTCCGCGAGCAGTACTTC.

With regard to this clonotype: One junction end does not reproduce the germline sequence, and a read error may be involved. The chain couples TRBV11-2 to TRBJ2-7, with TRBD2 as a possible D gene (5 bases). The CDR3 is made up of 11 amino acids. The germline V gene has CDR1 SGHAT and CDR2 FQNNGV. The CDR3 is CVSSGSYEQYF. The CDR3 DNA reads as TGTGTCAGCAGCGGTTCCTACGAGCAGTACTTC.

V is TRBV5-5 and J is TRBJ1-5, with D possibly being TRBD1 (6 bases). The length of the CDR3 is 13 residues. Per the germline V gene, CDR1 is SGHKS and CDR2 is YYEKEE (reference sequence). V was clipped by 1 base and J by 6 bases, with 8 bases between them. The CDR3: CASSLTGPQPQHF. The CDR3 DNA sequence: TGTGCCAGCAGCTTGACAGGGCCTCAGCCCCAGCATTTT.

The chain carries TRBV5-1 and TRBJ2-7, with a tentative D call TRBD1 (6 bases). Trimming left V 5 bases short and J 5 bases short, with 20 bases between. CDR1 SGHRS and CDR2 YFSETQ come from the germline V gene. This CDR3 has 15 residues. The CDR3 DNA follows: TGCGCCAGCAGGCCTAGGGGGTCAGGAAAGGACGAGCAGTACTTC. Protein product: CASRPRGSGKDEQYF.

On this clonotype itself: One junction end does not reproduce the germline sequence, and a read error may be involved. This chain connects TRBV11-2 to TRBJ2-1; D gene unclear. The CDR3 extends over 14 amino acids. Per germline, CDR1 SGHAT and CDR2 FQNNGV. CDR3 DNA sequence: TGTGCAAGCAGCTTACTATTTGTTCAGACTGAGGAGTTCTTC. This encodes CASSLLFVQTEEFF. The full variable domain, rest sourced from reference TRBV11-2 and TRBJ2-1, is EAGVAQSPRYKIIEKRQSVAFWCNPISGHATLYWYQQILGQGPKLLIQFQNNGVVDDSQLPKDRFSAERLKGVDSTLKIQPAKLEDSAVYLCASSLLFVQTEEFFGPGTRLTVL.

There are many counts of this clonotype. J is TRBJ2-1 and V is TRBV6-5; either TRBD1 or TRBD2 may fit D (5 bases each). Germline CDR1 is MNHEY and CDR2 is SVGAGI. The V end was cut by 0 bases, the J end by 2 bases, with 17 bases between. The CDR3 runs 18 residues. CDR3 bases: TGTGCCAGCAGTTACTCAGGGGTGATCGGGGACCCCTACAATGAGCAGTTCTTC. It translates to CASSYSGVIGDPYNEQFF.

To note about this clonotype: With a much larger clone just one base away, this may be a read error. The chain joins TRBV12-3 or TRBV12-4 to TRBJ2-3; 10 nucleotides match TRBD2. The CDR3 sequence is 14 residues long. CDR3 protein: CASASGRGTDMQYF. CDR3 DNA sequence: TGTGCCTCAGCTAGCGGGAGAGGCACAGATATGCAGTATTTT.

This clonotype was seen a handful of times. A much larger clonotype is one base distant, so this may be a read error. This chain connects TRBV6-6 to TRBJ2-3; 8 bases fit TRBD2. Trimming cost V 8 bases and J 3 bases; bases outside gene matches: 10. The CDR3 runs 15 residues. Looked up from germline, CDR1 is MNHNY and CDR2 is SVGAGI (reference sequence). The CDR3 here is CASGVGLAATDTQYF. DNA for the CDR3: TGTGCCAGCGGTGTCGGACTAGCTGCGACAGATACGCAGTATTTT.

With regard to this clonotype: The junction departs from the called germline gene at one end, perhaps through a read error. The rearrangement uses TRBV11-2 and TRBJ1-1, with 8 bases identical to TRBD1. Germline V CDR1 and CDR2: SGHAT, FQNNGV. The CDR3 is 14 residues long. CDR3 residues: CASSLGQGTTEACF. The CDR3 region has the DNA TGTGCCAGCAGCTTAGGACAGGGGACCACTGAAGCTTGCTTT.

Concerning this clonotype itself: It may be a read error: a sequence one base away is much more abundant. The V gene is TRBV6-2 or TRBV6-3, the J gene TRBJ1-2, with D unresolved. The CDR3 covers 11 residues. Germline V gene lookup returns CDR1 MNHEY and CDR2 SVGEGT. CDR3 residues: CASSDGYDYTF. The CDR3 region has the DNA TGTGCCAGCAGTGACGGCTATGACTACACCTTC.